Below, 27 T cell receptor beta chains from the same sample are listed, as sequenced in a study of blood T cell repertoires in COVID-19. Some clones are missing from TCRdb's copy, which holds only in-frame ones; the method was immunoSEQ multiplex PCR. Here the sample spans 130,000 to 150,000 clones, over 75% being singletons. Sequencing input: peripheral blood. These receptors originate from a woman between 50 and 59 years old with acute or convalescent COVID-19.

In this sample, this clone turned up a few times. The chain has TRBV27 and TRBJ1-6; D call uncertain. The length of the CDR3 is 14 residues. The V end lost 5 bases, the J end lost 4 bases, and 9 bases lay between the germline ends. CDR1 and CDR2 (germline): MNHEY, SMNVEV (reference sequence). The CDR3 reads CASSPQTYNSPLHF. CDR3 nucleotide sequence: TGTGCCAGCAGTCCACAGACGTATAATTCACCCCTCCACTTT.

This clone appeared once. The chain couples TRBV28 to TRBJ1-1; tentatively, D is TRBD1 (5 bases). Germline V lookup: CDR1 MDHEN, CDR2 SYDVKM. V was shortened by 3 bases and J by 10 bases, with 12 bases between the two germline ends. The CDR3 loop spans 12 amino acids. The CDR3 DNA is TGTGCCAGCAGTTTCGGGAGGGGTTCAGCTTTCTTT. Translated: CASSFGRGSAFF.

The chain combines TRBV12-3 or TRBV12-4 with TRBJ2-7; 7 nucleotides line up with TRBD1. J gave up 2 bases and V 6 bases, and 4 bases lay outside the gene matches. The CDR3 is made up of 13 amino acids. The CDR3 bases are TGTGCCAGCAGAGAGGGACAGACCTACGAGCAGTACTTC. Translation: CASREGQTYEQYF.

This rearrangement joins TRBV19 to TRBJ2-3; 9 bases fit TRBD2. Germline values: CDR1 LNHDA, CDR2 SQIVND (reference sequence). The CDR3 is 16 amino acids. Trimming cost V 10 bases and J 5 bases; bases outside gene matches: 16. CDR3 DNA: TGTGCCACCCGGCGGGGGGCTAGCGGGGCGGGAGATACGCAGTATTTT. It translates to CATRRGASGAGDTQYF.

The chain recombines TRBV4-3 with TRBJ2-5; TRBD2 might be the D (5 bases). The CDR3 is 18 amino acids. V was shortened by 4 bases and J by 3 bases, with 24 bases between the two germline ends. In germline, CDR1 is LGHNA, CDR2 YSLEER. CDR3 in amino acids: CASSPLDRGTNVKETQYF. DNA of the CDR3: TGCGCCAGCAGCCCCCTTGACCGGGGAACGAATGTTAAAGAGACCCAGTACTTC.

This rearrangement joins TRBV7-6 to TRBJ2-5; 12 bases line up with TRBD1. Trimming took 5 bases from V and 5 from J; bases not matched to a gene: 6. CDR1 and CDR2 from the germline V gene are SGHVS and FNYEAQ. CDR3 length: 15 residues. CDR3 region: CASSADGTGGETQYF. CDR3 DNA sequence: TGTGCCAGCAGCGCAGACGGGACAGGGGGCGAGACCCAGTACTTC.

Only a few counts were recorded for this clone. CDR3 nucleotides: TGTGCCAGTACCCCGACTAGCGGGGGGGAAGAGACCCAGTACTTC. Translated, it gives CASTPTSGGEETQYF. The chain carries TRBV19 and TRBJ2-5; 14 bases line up with TRBD2. The V and J ends lost 7 bases and 3 bases, in that order; junction bases with no gene match: 4. The CDR3 runs to 15 residues. Germline loops: CDR1 LNHDA, CDR2 SQIVND (reference sequence).

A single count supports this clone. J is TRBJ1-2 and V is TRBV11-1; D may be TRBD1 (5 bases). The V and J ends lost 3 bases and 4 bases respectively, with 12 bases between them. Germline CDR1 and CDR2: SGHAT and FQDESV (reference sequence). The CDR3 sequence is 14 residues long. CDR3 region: CASSLGRQTYGYTF. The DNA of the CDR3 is TGTGCCAGCAGCTTGGGGCGGCAGACCTATGGCTACACCTTC.

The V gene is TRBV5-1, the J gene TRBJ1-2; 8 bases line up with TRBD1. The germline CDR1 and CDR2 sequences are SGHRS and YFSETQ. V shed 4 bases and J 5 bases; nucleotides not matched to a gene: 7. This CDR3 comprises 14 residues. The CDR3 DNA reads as TGCGCCAGCAGCCCCGGGACAGGAGAATATGGCTACACCTTC. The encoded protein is CASSPGTGEYGYTF.

The CDR3 reads CASSLIGGGTYSNQPQHF. CDR3 nucleotide sequence: TGTGCCAGCAGCTTAATAGGGGGGGGGACTTATAGCAATCAGCCCCAGCATTTT. The rearrangement uses TRBV7-2 and TRBJ1-5; perhaps TRBD1 as D (6 bases). CDR1 is SGHTA and CDR2 is FQGNSA in the germline V gene. V lost 2 bases to trimming and J lost 0 bases, with 17 bases between them. The CDR3 contains 18 residues.

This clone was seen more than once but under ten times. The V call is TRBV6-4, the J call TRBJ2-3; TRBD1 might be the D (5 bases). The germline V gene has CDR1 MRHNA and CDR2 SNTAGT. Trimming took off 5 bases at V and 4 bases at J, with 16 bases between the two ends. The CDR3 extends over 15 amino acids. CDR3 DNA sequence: TGTGCCAGCAGTTTAGGTCCTCAAGGGGCAGATACGCAGTATTTT. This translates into CASSLGPQGADTQYF.

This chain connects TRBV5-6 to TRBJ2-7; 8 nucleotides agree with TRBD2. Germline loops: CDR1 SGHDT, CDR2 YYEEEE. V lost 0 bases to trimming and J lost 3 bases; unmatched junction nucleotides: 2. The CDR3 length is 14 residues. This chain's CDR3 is CASSLGGRNYEQYF. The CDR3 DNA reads TGTGCCAGCAGCTTGGGCGGGAGGAACTACGAGCAGTACTTC. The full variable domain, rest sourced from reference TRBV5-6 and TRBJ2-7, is DAGVTQSPTHLIKTRGQQVTLRCSPKSGHDTVSWYQQALGQGPQFIFQYYEEEERQRGNFPDRFSGHQFPNYSSELNVNALLLGDSALYLCASSLGGRNYEQYFGPGTRLTVT.

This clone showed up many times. The CDR3 loop reads CASSWERQGSTNEKLFF. In DNA form, the CDR3 reads TGTGCCAGCAGCTGGGAGCGACAGGGGTCCACTAATGAAAAACTGTTTTTT. This chain connects TRBV7-9 to TRBJ1-4, with 8 bases matching TRBD1. The CDR3 contains 17 residues. In germline, CDR1 is SEHNR, CDR2 FQNEAQ (reference sequence). The J segment lost 2 bases and the V segment lost 4 bases, leaving 9 bases of the junction unmatched. The full variable domain, its missing parts supplied by reference TRBV7-9 and TRBJ1-4, is DTGVSQNPRHKITKRGQNVTFRCDPISEHNRLYWYRQTLGQGPEFLTYFQNEAQLEKSRLLSDRFSAERPKGSFSTLEIQRTEQGDSAMYLCASSWERQGSTNEKLFFGSGTQLSVL.

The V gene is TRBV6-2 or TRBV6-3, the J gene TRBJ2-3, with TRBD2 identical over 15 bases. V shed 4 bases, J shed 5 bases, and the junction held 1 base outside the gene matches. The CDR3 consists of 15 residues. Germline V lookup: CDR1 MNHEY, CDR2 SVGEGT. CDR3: CASSWTSGGGDTQYF. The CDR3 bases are TGTGCCAGCAGTTGGACTAGCGGGGGGGGAGATACGCAGTATTTT.

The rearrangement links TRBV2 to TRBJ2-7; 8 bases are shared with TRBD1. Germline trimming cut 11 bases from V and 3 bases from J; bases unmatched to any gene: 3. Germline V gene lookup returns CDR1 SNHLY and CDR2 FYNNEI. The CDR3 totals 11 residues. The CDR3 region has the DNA TGTGCCTCTGGACAGGGCTACGAGCAGTACTTC. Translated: CASGQGYEQYF.

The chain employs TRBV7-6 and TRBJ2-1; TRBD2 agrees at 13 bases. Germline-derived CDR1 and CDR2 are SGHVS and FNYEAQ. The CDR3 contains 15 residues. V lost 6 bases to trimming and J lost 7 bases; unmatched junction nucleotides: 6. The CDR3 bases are TGTGCCAGCAGTTCCACTAGCGGGGGGGCAAATGAGCAGTTCTTC. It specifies CASSSTSGGANEQFF.

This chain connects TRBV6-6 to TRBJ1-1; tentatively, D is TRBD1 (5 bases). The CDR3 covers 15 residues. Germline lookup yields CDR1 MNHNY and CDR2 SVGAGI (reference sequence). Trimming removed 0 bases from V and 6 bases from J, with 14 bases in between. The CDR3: CASSYSPSLGAEAFF. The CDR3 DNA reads TGTGCCAGCAGTTACTCGCCTTCTTTAGGGGCTGAAGCTTTCTTT.

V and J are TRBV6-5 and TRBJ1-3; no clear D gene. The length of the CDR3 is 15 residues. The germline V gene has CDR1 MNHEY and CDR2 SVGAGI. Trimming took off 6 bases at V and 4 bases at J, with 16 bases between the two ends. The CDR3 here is CASSQTAGTGNTIYF. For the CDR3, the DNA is TGTGCCAGCAGCCAAACCGCGGGAACCGGAAACACCATATATTTT.

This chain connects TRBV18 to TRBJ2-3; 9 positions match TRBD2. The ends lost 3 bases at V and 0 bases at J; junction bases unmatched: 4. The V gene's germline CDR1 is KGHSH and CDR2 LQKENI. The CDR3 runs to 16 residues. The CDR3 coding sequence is TGTGCCAGCTCACCTATAGCGGGGGAGAGCACAGATACGCAGTATTTT. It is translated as CASSPIAGESTDTQYF.

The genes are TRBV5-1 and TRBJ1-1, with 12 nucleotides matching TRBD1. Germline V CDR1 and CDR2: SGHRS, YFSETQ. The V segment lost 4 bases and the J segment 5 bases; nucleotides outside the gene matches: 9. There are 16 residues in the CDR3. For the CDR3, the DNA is TGCGCCAGCAGCCGGGACAGGGGGCTCCCGGGAACTGAAGCTTTCTTT. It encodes CASSRDRGLPGTEAFF.

The CDR3 sequence: CASSGLGTGSSPLHF. The DNA of the CDR3 is TGCGCCAGCAGCGGACTCGGGACAGGGAGTTCACCCCTCCACTTT. The V and J genes are TRBV5-1 and TRBJ1-6, with 9 bases aligning to TRBD1. The CDR3 has 15 amino acids. From germline, CDR1 is SGHRS and CDR2 YFSETQ. V lost 4 bases to trimming and J lost 9 bases; unmatched junction nucleotides: 8.

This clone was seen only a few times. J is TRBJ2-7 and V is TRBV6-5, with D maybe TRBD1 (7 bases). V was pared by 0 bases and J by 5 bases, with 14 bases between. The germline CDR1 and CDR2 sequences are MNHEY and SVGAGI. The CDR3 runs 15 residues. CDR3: CASSYSWQGGDEQYF. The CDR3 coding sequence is TGTGCCAGCAGTTACTCTTGGCAGGGGGGCGACGAGCAGTACTTC.

The CDR3 DNA reads as TGTGCCAGCCGACTCAGCTCGGCGAACACTGAAGCTTTCTTT. Amino acid sequence: CASRLSSANTEAFF. This chain joins TRBV3-1 (or the pseudogene TRBV3-2) and TRBJ1-1; D remains unclear. This CDR3 region has 14 residues. Trimming cost V 8 bases and J 1 base, with 14 bases left between them. The germline V gene has CDR1 LGHDT and CDR2 YNNKEL (reference sequence).

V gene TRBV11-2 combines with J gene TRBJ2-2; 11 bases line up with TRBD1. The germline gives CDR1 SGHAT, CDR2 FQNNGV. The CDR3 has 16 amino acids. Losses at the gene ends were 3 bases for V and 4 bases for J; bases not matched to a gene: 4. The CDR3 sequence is CASSFSGTGGTGELFF. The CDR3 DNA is TGTGCCAGCAGCTTTTCCGGGACAGGGGGCACCGGGGAGCTGTTTTTT. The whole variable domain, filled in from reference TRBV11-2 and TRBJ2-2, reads EAGVAQSPRYKIIEKRQSVAFWCNPISGHATLYWYQQILGQGPKLLIQFQNNGVVDDSQLPKDRFSAERLKGVDSTLKIQPAKLEDSAVYLCASSFSGTGGTGELFFGEGSRLTVL.

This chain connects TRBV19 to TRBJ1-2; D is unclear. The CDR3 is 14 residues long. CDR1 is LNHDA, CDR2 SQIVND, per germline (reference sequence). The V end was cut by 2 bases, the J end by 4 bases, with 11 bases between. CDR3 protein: CASSITDGGYGYTF. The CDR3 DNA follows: TGTGCCAGTAGTATAACGGACGGAGGCTATGGCTACACCTTC.

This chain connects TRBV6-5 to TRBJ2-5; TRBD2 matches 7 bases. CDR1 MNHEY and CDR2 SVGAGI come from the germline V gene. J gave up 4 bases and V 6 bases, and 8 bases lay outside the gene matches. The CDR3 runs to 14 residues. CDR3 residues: CASSVAGKRETQYF. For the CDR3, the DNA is TGTGCCAGCAGCGTAGCGGGCAAGCGAGAGACCCAGTACTTC.

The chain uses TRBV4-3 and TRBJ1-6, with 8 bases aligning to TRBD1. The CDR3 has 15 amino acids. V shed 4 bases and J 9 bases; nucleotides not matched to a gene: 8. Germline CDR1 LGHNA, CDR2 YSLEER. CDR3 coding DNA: TGCGCCAGCAGCCCAGATGGGACAGGAGGTTCACCCCTCCACTTT. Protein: CASSPDGTGGSPLHF.